Listed below are T cell receptor beta chains from one sample, sequenced in a study of cytotoxic CD8 clonotypes in ibrutinib-treated CLL. The data were produced by immunoSEQ multiplex PCR, yet TCRdb's version contains in-frame clones alone and is incomplete. The sample consists of more than 75,000 clones, approximately 71% of them appearing once. The sample in question was PBMCs, obtained after 24 months of ibrutinib treatment. The receptors shown here come from a human donor with chronic lymphocytic leukemia. Both conserved end residues are part of each CDR3. The D gene is left open where the match is weak. Clone size is stated in some rows and not others, as once, few, many or a class when expanded.

NA	TRBJ2-7	TRBD2	TRBV7-9	TGTGCCAGCAGCTCAACTAGCGGGGCAAGCTCCTACGAGCAGTACTTC	CASSSTSGASSYEQYF
NA	TRBJ1-1	NA	TRBV30	TGTGCCTGGGCCCGGGGGGGTGGCACTGAAGCTTTCTTT	CAWARGGGTEAFF
NA	TRBJ2-3	TRBD1	TRBV5-4	TGTGCCAGCAGCGTACAGGGGGCAGATACGCAGTATTTT	CASSVQGADTQYF
NA	TRBJ1-1	NA	TRBV28	TGTGCCAGCAGCTCTCCCATGAACACTGAAGCTTTCTTT	CASSSPMNTEAFF
once	TRBJ2-7	TRBD2	TRBV27	TGTGCCAGCAGCACCCGACTAGCGGACTCCTACGAGCAGTACTTC	CASSTRLADSYEQYF
NA	TRBJ2-1	TRBD2	TRBV7-9	TGTGCCAGCAGCTTAGCCCGGCGGGGGGGCTACAATGAGCAGTTCTTC	CASSLARRGGYNEQFF
NA	TRBJ2-3	TRBD2	TRBV4-2	TGTGCCAGCAGCCAAGACGGGACTAGCGGGAGAGGGTTTCGCCCAGATACGCAGTATTTT	CASSQDGTSGRGFRPDTQYF
few	TRBJ2-7	NA	TRBV19	TGTGCCAGCAGTGGTGCGGACAGAAACTACGAGCAGTACTTC	CASSGADRNYEQYF
few	TRBJ2-7	TRBD2	TRBV7-9	TGTGCCAGCAGCCGGGGACTAGCGGGGACCTACGAGCAGTACTTC	CASSRGLAGTYEQYF
NA	TRBJ1-2	TRBD1	TRBV5-8	TGTGCCAGCAGCCCGACAGGGAGGAGCGGCTACACCTTC	CASSPTGRSGYTF
NA	TRBJ2-2	TRBD1	TRBV28	TGTGCCAGCAGTCTAGGGACAGTAGGTGCCGGGGAGCTGTTTTTT	CASSLGTVGAGELFF
NA	TRBJ2-7	NA	TRBV18	TGTGCCAGCTCACCGTCTAGCGCAAACTCCTACGAGCAGTACTTC	CASSPSSANSYEQYF
NA	TRBJ2-7	NA	TRBV5-1	TGCGCCAGCAGCTTGGTTCGCGGTATCTACGAGCAGTACTTC	CASSLVRGIYEQYF
NA	TRBJ2-7	NA	TRBV6-1	TGTGCCAGCAGTGAACGGGGCTACGAGCAGTACTTC	CASSERGYEQYF
NA	TRBJ1-3	NA	TRBV30	TGTGCCTGGAGGACACCTGCTCGGGAGGCTGGAAACACCATATATTTT	CAWRTPAREAGNTIYF
NA	TRBJ2-2	TRBD2	TRBV5-1	TGCGCCAGCAGCTTGGCCAGAGGTAGCGGGAGCGTAAACACCGGGGAGCTGTTTTTT	CASSLARGSGSVNTGELFF
NA	TRBJ2-3	NA	TRBV7-9	TGTGCCAGCAGCTTCTACACAGATACGCAGTATTTT	CASSFYTDTQYF
NA	TRBJ1-2	NA	TRBV28	TGTGCCAGCAACCGACGGGGATATGAGGGCTCTAACTATGGCTACACCTTC	CASNRRGYEGSNYGYTF
NA	TRBJ2-7	TRBD1	TRBV28	TGTGCCAGTTACCGCGGGACAGGGTACGAGCAGTACTTC	CASYRGTGYEQYF
NA	TRBJ2-3	NA	TRBV19	TGTGCCAGTTCCGAGGGCCCCGCGGGTACGCAGTATTTT	CASSEGPAGTQYF
NA	TRBJ1-6	TRBD1	TRBV30	TGTGCTCGGGACCCCGGGACAGATAATTCACCCCTCCACTTT	CARDPGTDNSPLHF
NA	TRBJ2-5	NA	TRBV7-6	TGTGCCAGCAGCTTAGATCCAGGGGACCAAGAGACCCAGTACTTC	CASSLDPGDQETQYF
few	TRBJ2-7	TRBD2	TRBV5-1	TGCGCCAGCAGCTTACTAGCGGGAGGCTACGAGCAGTACTTC	CASSLLAGGYEQYF
NA	TRBJ1-1	NA	TRBV11-2	TGTGCCAGCAGGTGGGGCCTGGACACTGAAGCTTTCTTT	CASRWGLDTEAFF
NA	TRBJ1-2	NA	TRBV6-1	TGTGCCAGCAACCGGGACAACCTCTATGGCTACACCTTC	CASNRDNLYGYTF
NA	TRBJ1-2	NA	TRBV18	TGTGCCAGCTCACCAGGGGGCACTAACTATGGCTACACCTTC	CASSPGGTNYGYTF
NA	TRBJ2-1	TRBD2	TRBV11-3	TGTGCCAGCAGCTTAGACGGGCGGGAGGCCGGTGAGCAGTTCTTC	CASSLDGREAGEQFF
NA	TRBJ2-3	NA	TRBV7-2	TGTGCCAGCAGCTTAGGAGGCTACTCGCAGTATTTT	CASSLGGYSQYF
NA	TRBJ1-1	NA	TRBV7-2	TGTGCCAGCAGTCCTTCTCAGATTCTGAGGAACACTGAAGCTTTCTTT	CASSPSQILRNTEAFF
NA	TRBJ2-7	TRBD2	TRBV5-6	TGTGCCAGCAGCCCCCGGGGGGGGACCTACGAGCAGTACTTC	CASSPRGGTYEQYF
NA	TRBJ2-2	NA	TRBV7-3	TGTGCCAGCAGCTTATCAGGGGGGTCAGGGACCGGGGAGCTGTTTTTT	CASSLSGGSGTGELFF
NA	TRBJ1-2	NA	TRBV5-6	TGTGCCAGCAGCTTGGGGGAGATTTATGGCTACACCTTC	CASSLGEIYGYTF
NA	TRBJ2-4	NA	TRBV7-2	TGTGCCAGCAGCTCATTCGGGGCCCCCAACATTCAGTACTTC	CASSSFGAPNIQYF
NA	TRBJ2-1	TRBD2	TRBV28	TGTGCCAGCAGTTCCCGACTAGCGGGCCTCCATGAGCAGTTCTTC	CASSSRLAGLHEQFF
NA	TRBJ1-1	NA	TRBV5-8	TGTGCCAGCAGCATCCGGACAGAGAACACTGAAGCTTTCTTT	CASSIRTENTEAFF